This passage covers 9 T cell receptor beta chains from one sample sequenced in a study of post-analysis software for immune sequencing data. The study's findings and limits: The five TRBV segments detected at higher frequency in patients than in controls included TRBV5-6, TRBV5-1 and TRBV20-1.

No cognate antigen is known for these TCRs. The authors incorporated unique molecular identifiers into the TCR beta cDNA libraries. MiXCR, run by TCRdb on the PCR reads, gives a single entry per CDR3 protein. The sample lists hundreds of thousands of distinct CDR3 sequences; 55% to 70% were seen once. Sequenced sample: blood. The receptors originated from a girl under 10 years old with multiple sclerosis.

The chain has TRBV12-3 or TRBV12-4 and TRBJ1-4, with TRBD1 identical over 7 bases. V lost 6 bases to trimming and J lost 7 bases; unmatched junction nucleotides: 8. The CDR3 length is 14 residues. CDR3 nucleotide sequence: TGTGCCAGCAGCCTACGACAGGGCGGTGAAAAACTGTTTTTT. Protein product: CASSLRQGGEKLFF.

This chain joins TRBV20-1 and TRBJ2-5; the match to TRBD2 covers 12 bases. V lost 0 bases and J lost 5; bases outside the gene matches: 4. The CDR3 has 15 residues. Germline values: CDR1 DFQATT, CDR2 SNEGSKA (reference sequence). CDR3 protein: CSARDNLAGGETQYF. The DNA for the CDR3 is TGCAGTGCTAGAGATAACCTAGCGGGGGGGGAGACCCAGTACTTC.

The rearrangement joins TRBV6-6 to TRBJ1-2; a possible D gene is TRBD1 (5 bases). The V gene lost 8 bases and the J gene lost 2 bases, with 12 bases spanning the gap. In germline, CDR1 is MNHNY, CDR2 SVGAGI (reference sequence). CDR3 length equals 13 residues. DNA for the CDR3: TGTGCCAGCCGAGGGGCGGGGAACTATGGCTACACCTTC. This encodes CASRGAGNYGYTF.

This clonotype was recorded at least ten times. The J gene is TRBJ1-2, the V gene TRBV29-1, with 10 positions matching TRBD1. Germline CDR1 reads SQVTM; CDR2 reads ANQGSEA. Trimming took 6 bases from V and 6 from J; bases not matched to a gene: 1. CDR3 length equals 11 residues. CDR3 sequence (DNA): TGCAGCGTGGGACAGGGGAATGGCTACACCTTC. Translated, it gives CSVGQGNGYTF. Based on the CDR3 plus reference TRBV29-1 and TRBJ1-2, the full variable domain is SAVISQKPSRDICQRGTSLTIQCQVDSQVTMMFWYRQQPGQSLTLIATANQGSEATYESGFVIDKFPISRPNLTFSTLTVSNMSPEDSSIYLCSVGQGNGYTFGSGTRLTVV.

The V gene is TRBV5-5, the J gene TRBJ2-3; 8 bases agree with TRBD2. CDR1 is SGHKS and CDR2 is YYEKEE in the germline V gene (reference sequence). This CDR3 is 16 amino acids long. J gave up 2 bases and V 3 bases, and 8 bases lay outside the gene matches. DNA for the CDR3: TGTGCCAGCAGCTCGCGGGGGGCCCGAATCACAGATACGCAGTATTTT. This sequence encodes CASSSRGARITDTQYF.

The chain uses TRBV7-2 and TRBJ2-5; possibly TRBD2 for D (5 bases). The CDR3 is made up of 14 amino acids. Trimming pared 6 bases from V and 3 bases from J, leaving 14 bases between. Germline V gene sequence: CDR1 SGHTA, CDR2 FQGNSA. CDR3 nucleotides: TGTGCCAGCAGTCCGGACTCCGTAAAAGAGACCCAGTACTTC. Translating it yields CASSPDSVKETQYF.

This rearrangement joins TRBV4-2 to TRBJ2-1, with D possibly TRBD2 on 6 matching bases. In germline, CDR1 is LGHNA, CDR2 YNFKEQ. V was cut by 4 bases and J by 4 bases, with 23 bases left in between. The CDR3 extends over 18 amino acids. The CDR3 nucleotides are TGTGCCAGCAGCCCCCGAAACGGCGGAGGGCGAAGATACAATGAGCAGTTCTTC. Amino acid sequence: CASSPRNGGGRRYNEQFF.

There are a few counts of this clonotype. V gene TRBV12-3 or TRBV12-4 combines with J gene TRBJ2-3, with a weak D call TRBD2 (7 bases). V shed 6 bases and J shed 2 bases, with 21 bases lying between them. The CDR3 runs to 17 residues. The CDR3 protein is CASSRPGGGAYTDTQYF. DNA of the CDR3: TGTGCCAGCAGCCGCCCGGGGGGCGGGGCCTACACAGATACGCAGTATTTT.

The V and J genes are TRBV24-1 and TRBJ1-5; the D is unclear. V lost 1 base and J lost 4, with 7 bases in between. Germline CDR1 KGHDR, CDR2 SFDVKD. This CDR3 region has 14 residues. The CDR3 region is CATSDLSLNQPQHF. DNA of the CDR3: TGTGCCACCAGTGATTTATCCCTAAATCAGCCCCAGCATTTT.